This record looks at one T cell receptor beta chain sequence and its context. Antigen: not known. This entry belongs to a study of blood T cells in healthy people across ages. Study results and limitations: When set beside aged donors, long-lived donors presented more naive CD4+ cells and higher diversity.

Looked up from germline, CDR1 is SGHRS and CDR2 is YFSETQ. This CDR3 comprises 17 residues. V trimming: 0 bases; J trimming: 3 bases; junction bases outside the gene matches: 12. A second PCR of roughly 7 to 11 cycles used a sample-barcoded 5' primer and a J-beta primer mix. Each CDR3 protein gets one entry after TCRdb re-called the 5' RACE reads with MiXCR. The sample holds over 1,200,000 distinct CDR3 sequences, 45% to 70% seen once. The TCR sequence derives from a young man in good health. V gene TRBV5-1 combines with J gene TRBJ2-7; 7 nucleotides align to TRBD1. Material for sequencing was blood. The CDR3 coding sequence is TGCGCCAGCAGCTTGGCGGGACAGCACCTTCGAGGCTACGAGCAGTACTTC. This sequence encodes CASSLAGQHLRGYEQYF.